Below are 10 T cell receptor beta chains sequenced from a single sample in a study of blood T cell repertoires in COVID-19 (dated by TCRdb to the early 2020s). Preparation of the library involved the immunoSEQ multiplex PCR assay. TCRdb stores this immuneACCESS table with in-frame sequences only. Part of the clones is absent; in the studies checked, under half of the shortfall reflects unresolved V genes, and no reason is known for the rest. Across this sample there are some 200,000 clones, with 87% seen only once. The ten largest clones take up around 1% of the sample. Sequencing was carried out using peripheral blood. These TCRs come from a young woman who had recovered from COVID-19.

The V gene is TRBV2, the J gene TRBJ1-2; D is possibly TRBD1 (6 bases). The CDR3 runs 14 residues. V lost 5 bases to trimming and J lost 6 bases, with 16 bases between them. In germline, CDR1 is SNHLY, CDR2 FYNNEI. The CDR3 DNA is TGTGCCAGCAGTTATTCCGCAGGGGCGAATGGCTACACCTTC. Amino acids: CASSYSAGANGYTF.

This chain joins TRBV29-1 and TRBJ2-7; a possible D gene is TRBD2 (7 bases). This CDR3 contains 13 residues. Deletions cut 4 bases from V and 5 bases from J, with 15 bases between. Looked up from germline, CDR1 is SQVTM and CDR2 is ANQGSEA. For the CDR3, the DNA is TGCAGCGTTGCGGGGGGCATTTTCCACGAGCAGTACTTC. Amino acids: CSVAGGIFHEQYF.

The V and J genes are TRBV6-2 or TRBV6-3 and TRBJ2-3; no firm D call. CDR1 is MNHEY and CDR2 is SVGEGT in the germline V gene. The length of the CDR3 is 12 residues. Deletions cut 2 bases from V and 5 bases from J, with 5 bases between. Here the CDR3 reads CASSYRRDTQYF. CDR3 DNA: TGTGCCAGCAGTTACAGGAGAGATACGCAGTATTTT.

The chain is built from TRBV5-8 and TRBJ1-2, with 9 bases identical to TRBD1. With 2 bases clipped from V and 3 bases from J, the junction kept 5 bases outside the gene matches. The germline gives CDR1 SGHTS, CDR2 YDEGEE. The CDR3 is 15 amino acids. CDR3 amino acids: CASSFLRQGDYGYTF. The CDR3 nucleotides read TGTGCCAGCAGCTTCCTTCGACAGGGGGACTATGGCTACACCTTC.

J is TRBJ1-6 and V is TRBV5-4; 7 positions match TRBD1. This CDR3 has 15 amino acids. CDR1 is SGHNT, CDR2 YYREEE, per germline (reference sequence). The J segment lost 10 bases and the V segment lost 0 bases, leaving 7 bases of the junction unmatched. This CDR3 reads CASSLVKGAGSPLHF. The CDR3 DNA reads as TGTGCCAGCAGCTTGGTCAAGGGGGCTGGGTCACCCCTCCACTTT.

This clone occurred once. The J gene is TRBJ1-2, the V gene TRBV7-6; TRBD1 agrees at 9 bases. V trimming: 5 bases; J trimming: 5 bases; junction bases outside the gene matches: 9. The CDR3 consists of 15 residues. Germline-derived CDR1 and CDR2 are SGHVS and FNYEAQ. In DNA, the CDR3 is TGTGCCAGCAGCCCTTACAGGGGGCTTGGGTATGGCTACACCTTC. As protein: CASSPYRGLGYGYTF.

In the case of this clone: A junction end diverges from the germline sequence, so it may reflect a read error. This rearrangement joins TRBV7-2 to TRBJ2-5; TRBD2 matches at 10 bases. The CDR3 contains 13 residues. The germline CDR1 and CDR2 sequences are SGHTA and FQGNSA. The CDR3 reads CASSFGNSGGQDF. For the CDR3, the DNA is TGTGCCAGCAGCTTTGGAAATAGCGGGGGGCAGGACTTC.

CDR3 sequence reads: CASSPRGGPSSYNEQFF. The CDR3 DNA sequence: TGTGCCAGCAGCCCACGGGGGGGCCCGAGCTCCTACAATGAGCAGTTCTTC. The chain carries TRBV7-3 and TRBJ2-1, with 8 bases aligning to TRBD2. The CDR3 covers 17 residues. Germline-derived CDR1 and CDR2 are SGHTA and FQGTGA. V shed 5 bases and J 0 bases; nucleotides not matched to a gene: 9.

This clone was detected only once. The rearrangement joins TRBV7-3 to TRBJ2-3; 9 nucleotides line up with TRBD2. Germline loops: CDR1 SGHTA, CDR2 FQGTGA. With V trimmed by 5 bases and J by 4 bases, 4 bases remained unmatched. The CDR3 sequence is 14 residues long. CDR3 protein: CASSRVAGADTQYF. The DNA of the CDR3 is TGTGCCAGCAGCCGAGTAGCGGGAGCAGATACGCAGTATTTT.

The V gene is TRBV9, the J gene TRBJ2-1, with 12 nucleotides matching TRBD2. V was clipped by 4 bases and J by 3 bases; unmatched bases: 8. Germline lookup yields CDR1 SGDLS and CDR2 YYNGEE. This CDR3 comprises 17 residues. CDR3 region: CASSSPSGGARYNEQFF. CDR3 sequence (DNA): TGTGCCAGCAGCTCCCCTAGCGGGGGGGCCCGCTACAATGAGCAGTTCTTC.